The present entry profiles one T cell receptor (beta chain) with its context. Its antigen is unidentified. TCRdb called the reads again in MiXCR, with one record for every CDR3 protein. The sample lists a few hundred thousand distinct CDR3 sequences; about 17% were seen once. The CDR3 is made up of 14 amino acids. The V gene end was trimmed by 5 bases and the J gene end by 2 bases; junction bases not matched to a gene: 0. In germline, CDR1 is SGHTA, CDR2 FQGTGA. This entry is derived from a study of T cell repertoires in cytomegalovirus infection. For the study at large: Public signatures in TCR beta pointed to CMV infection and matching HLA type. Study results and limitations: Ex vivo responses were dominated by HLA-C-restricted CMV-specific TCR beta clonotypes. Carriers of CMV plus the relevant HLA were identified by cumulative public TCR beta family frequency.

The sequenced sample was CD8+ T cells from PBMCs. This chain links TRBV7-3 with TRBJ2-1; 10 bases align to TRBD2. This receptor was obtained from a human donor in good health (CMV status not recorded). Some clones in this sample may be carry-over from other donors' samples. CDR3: CASSTSGAYNEQFF. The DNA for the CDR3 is TGTGCCAGCAGCACTAGCGGGGCCTACAATGAGCAGTTCTTC.